What follows are 24 T cell receptor beta chains derived from one specimen sequenced in a study of neurological immune-mediated disorders. MiXCR was run by TCRdb on the 5' RACE reads, yielding one entry per CDR3 protein. The sample lists roughly 75,000 distinct CDR3 sequences; 2.5% to 3% were seen once. The sequencing input was PBMCs. All receptors come from a woman under 40 with multiple sclerosis.

This clonotype was detected ten times or more. The chain carries TRBV20-1 and TRBJ2-7, with 7 nucleotides matching TRBD2. V was pared by 2 bases and J by 3 bases, with 4 bases of the junction left unmatched. The germline V gene encodes CDR1 DFQATT and CDR2 SNEGSKA (reference sequence). The CDR3 runs to 13 residues. This CDR3 is CSARRGGFYEQYF. The CDR3 coding sequence is TGCAGTGCTAGACGCGGGGGATTCTACGAGCAGTACTTC.

The chain uses TRBV6-1 and TRBJ1-1; D call uncertain. CDR1 and CDR2 from the germline V gene are MNHNS and SASEGT. V lost 7 bases, J lost 4 bases, and 13 bases lay in between. This CDR3 has 13 residues. CDR3 sequence (DNA): TGTGCCAGCAAGGGCAAGGGTGGCACTGAAGCTTTCTTT. It yields the protein CASKGKGGTEAFF.

This clonotype was recorded many times. The chain has TRBV5-6 and TRBJ1-5; D call uncertain. The CDR3 contains 14 residues. V dropped 4 bases and J dropped 4 bases, with 12 bases sitting between them. CDR1 and CDR2 (germline): SGHDT, YYEEEE. This CDR3 reads CASSPYPVNQPQHF. The CDR3 coding sequence is TGTGCCAGCAGCCCCTACCCAGTTAATCAGCCCCAGCATTTT.

The sample holds many counts of this clonotype. The chain employs TRBV5-1 and TRBJ1-1; D is undetermined. Germline-derived CDR1 and CDR2 are SGHRS and YFSETQ. V shed 4 bases and J shed 2 bases, with 12 bases lying between them. CDR3 length equals 14 residues. CDR3 sequence (DNA): TGCGCCAGCAGCAGATCGACGGGAAACACTGAAGCTTTCTTT. Translation: CASSRSTGNTEAFF.

This clonotype was observed many times. This chain joins TRBV7-2 and TRBJ2-2, with 8 bases identical to TRBD2. Germline CDR1 SGHTA, CDR2 FQGNSA. Germline trimming cut 3 bases from V and 6 bases from J; bases unmatched to any gene: 3. This CDR3 spans 14 amino acids. The CDR3 is CASSLDGRAGELFF. CDR3 in DNA: TGTGCCAGCAGCTTGGACGGGAGGGCCGGGGAGCTGTTTTTT.

This clonotype was detected ten times or more. This may be a read error, as it is one base from a much larger clone. The conserved phenylalanine or tryptophan is not found at the CDR3 terminus, so this likely reflects a read error. The chain employs TRBV15 and TRBJ2-5; D possibly uses TRBD1 or TRBD2 (7 bases each). V gave up 5 bases and J gave up 5 bases, with 18 bases separating them. CDR1 and CDR2 from the germline V gene are LNHNV and YYDKDF (reference sequence). This CDR3 has 15 residues. The CDR3 reads CATSQGGGIPETQYC. CDR3 nucleotides: TGTGCCACCAGCCAGGGAGGGGGCATCCCCGAGACCCAGTACTGC.

This clonotype appeared many times. This chain connects TRBV5-1 to TRBJ2-7; TRBD2 is a possible D gene (6 bases). Trimming removed 0 bases from V and 3 bases from J, with 13 bases in between. The CDR3 sequence is 15 residues long. CDR1 and CDR2 from the germline V gene are SGHRS and YFSETQ. CDR3 sequence (DNA): TGCGCCAGCAGCTTGGATCCCGGGGGAGGCTACGAGCAGTACTTC. This gives the protein CASSLDPGGGYEQYF. Looking up the rest from reference TRBV5-1 and TRBJ2-7 gives the full variable domain: KAGVTQTPRYLIKTRGQQVTLSCSPISGHRSVSWYQQTPGQGLQFLFEYFSETQRNKGNFPGRFSGRQFSNSRSEMNVSTLELGDSALYLCASSLDPGGGYEQYFGPGTRLTVT.

The table lists this clonotype with many counts. V gene TRBV12-3 or TRBV12-4 combines with J gene TRBJ1-2; 10 nucleotides agree with TRBD1. V lost 5 bases, J lost 5 bases, and 2 bases stayed unmatched. The CDR3 spans 13 residues. For the CDR3, the DNA is TGTGCCAGCAGTAGACAGGGGGCTTATGGCTACACCTTC. Residues: CASSRQGAYGYTF.

The table lists this clonotype with many counts. The chain couples TRBV30 to TRBJ2-7, with TRBD2 matching over 11 bases. The trim removed 0 bases at V and 9 bases at J, leaving 7 bases unmatched. The CDR3 contains 14 residues. Germline V gene lookup returns CDR1 GTSNPN and CDR2 SVGIG (reference sequence). Here the CDR3 reads CAWSVGTSGRTQYF. CDR3 DNA sequence: TGTGCCTGGAGTGTAGGCACTAGCGGGAGAACGCAGTACTTC.

This clonotype was found many times. This chain connects TRBV6-6 to TRBJ2-1; TRBD2 matches 10 bases. The CDR3 extends over 18 amino acids. The V gene's germline CDR1 is MNHNY and CDR2 SVGAGI (reference sequence). Trimming took 0 bases from V and 1 from J; bases not matched to a gene: 6. The CDR3, as DNA: TGTGCCAGCAGTTACTCGATGGGAGCGGGAGGGTCCTACAATGAGCAGTTCTTC. This gives the protein CASSYSMGAGGSYNEQFF.

This clonotype has at least ten counts. The chain recombines TRBV7-9 with TRBJ1-1, with TRBD1 identical over 7 bases. The CDR3 sequence is 14 residues long. CDR1 and CDR2 (germline): SEHNR, FQNEAQ (reference sequence). V lost 5 bases, J lost 4 bases, and 7 bases stayed unmatched. The CDR3 DNA reads TGTGCCAGCAGCACAAGACAGGGAAGCACTGAAGCTTTCTTT. It translates to CASSTRQGSTEAFF.

This clonotype was recorded many times. The V call is TRBV2, the J call TRBJ1-6, with D hard to call. The length of the CDR3 is 14 residues. Germline-derived CDR1 and CDR2 are SNHLY and FYNNEI. Trimming cost V 6 bases and J 7 bases, with 13 bases left between them. The CDR3 is CASRARSVNSPLHF. Written as DNA, the CDR3 is TGTGCCAGCAGGGCCCGGTCGGTCAATTCACCCCTCCACTTT.

In this sample, this clonotype turned up many times. V usage is TRBV20-1 and J usage is TRBJ2-5; either TRBD1 or TRBD2 may supply D (5 bases each). The germline V and J ends were trimmed by 4 bases and 5 bases, with 14 bases remaining between them. This CDR3 spans 13 amino acids. Germline V lookup: CDR1 DFQATT, CDR2 SNEGSKA (reference sequence). CDR3 DNA sequence: TGCAGTGCTATGGGACCTAGCAAGGAGACCCAGTACTTC. Translation gives CSAMGPSKETQYF.

This clonotype was seen a handful of times. The chain recombines TRBV2 with TRBJ1-6, with D hard to call. This CDR3 is 12 amino acids long. Germline values: CDR1 SNHLY, CDR2 FYNNEI. V was shortened by 5 bases and J by 6 bases, with 5 bases between the two germline ends. CDR3 in amino acids: CASSRTNSPLHF. In DNA, the CDR3 is TGTGCCAGCAGTAGGACTAATTCACCCCTCCACTTT.

In this sample, this clonotype turned up many times. The V gene is TRBV7-9, the J gene TRBJ2-1; TRBD2 might be the D (5 bases). The CDR3 has 12 amino acids. V gave up 4 bases and J gave up 7 bases, with 8 bases separating them. Germline V lookup: CDR1 SEHNR, CDR2 FQNEAQ (reference sequence). The CDR3 sequence: CASSSRTNEQFF. CDR3 DNA sequence: TGTGCCAGCAGCTCACGGACTAATGAGCAGTTCTTC.

This clonotype was seen at least ten times. This chain uses TRBV6-1 with TRBJ1-2; D unclear. This CDR3 has 13 amino acids. CDR1 and CDR2 (germline): MNHNS, SASEGT. V lost 6 bases, J lost 11 bases, and 19 bases lay in between. CDR3 residues: CASRFPDHVRYTF. The CDR3, as DNA: TGTGCCAGCAGATTCCCGGACCACGTGAGATACACCTTC.

This clonotype showed up many times. The chain joins TRBV14 to TRBJ2-1, with D uncertain. Germline V gives CDR1 SGHDN, CDR2 FVKESK. The CDR3 has 14 residues. Trimming pared 1 base from V and 6 bases from J, leaving 10 bases between. This chain's CDR3 is CASSQAVVVNEQFF. CDR3 nucleotide sequence: TGTGCCAGCAGCCAAGCGGTCGTTGTCAATGAGCAGTTCTTC. Full variable domain (outside the CDR3, taken from reference TRBV14 and TRBJ2-1): EAGVTQFPSHSVIEKGQTVTLRCDPISGHDNLYWYRRVMGKEIKFLLHFVKESKQDESGMPNNRFLAERTGGTYSTLKVQPAELEDSGVYFCASSQAVVVNEQFFGPGTRLTVL.

Ten or more counts support this clonotype. The rearrangement joins TRBV29-1 to TRBJ2-1, with TRBD1 as a possible D gene (5 bases). CDR1 is SQVTM and CDR2 is ANQGSEA in the germline V gene. The CDR3 covers 10 residues. The V end lost 7 bases, the J end lost 7 bases, and 8 bases lay between the germline ends. The CDR3 spells CSARTNEQFF. In nucleotides, the CDR3 is TGCAGCGCCCGGACAAATGAGCAGTTCTTC.

This clonotype occurred a few times. The chain carries TRBV12-3 or TRBV12-4 and TRBJ2-7, with 9 bases matching TRBD1. The trim removed 6 bases at V and 6 bases at J, leaving 0 bases unmatched. The CDR3 sequence is 11 residues long. The CDR3 DNA reads TGTGCCAGCAGGGGACAGGGCGAGCAGTACTTC. Its translation is CASRGQGEQYF.

This clonotype was detected ten times or more. V and J are TRBV9 and TRBJ1-5, with 8 nucleotides matching TRBD1. The germline V gene encodes CDR1 SGDLS and CDR2 YYNGEE. The CDR3 loop spans 14 amino acids. Trimming removed 4 bases from V and 6 bases from J; junction bases left unmatched: 6. The CDR3 coding sequence is TGTGCCAGCAGCTCTTCAACAGGGGGTCAGCCCCAGCATTTT. As protein: CASSSSTGGQPQHF.

This clonotype was seen many times. The J gene is TRBJ2-1, the V gene TRBV5-6, with 14 bases identical to TRBD2. This CDR3 is built from 17 residues. V trimming: 4 bases; J trimming: 9 bases; junction bases outside the gene matches: 12. The germline V gene has CDR1 SGHDT and CDR2 YYEEEE. The CDR3 reads CASSLGPTSGRAIEQFF. The CDR3 DNA follows: TGTGCCAGCAGCCTGGGGCCGACTAGCGGGAGGGCCATTGAGCAGTTCTTC.

In this sample, this clonotype turned up many times. The chain is built from TRBV5-6 and TRBJ2-1, with unresolved D. Germline V gives CDR1 SGHDT, CDR2 YYEEEE. With 1 base removed from V and 7 bases from J, the gap between germline ends came to 3 bases. The CDR3 contains 11 residues. The CDR3 loop is CASSLKNEQFF. CDR3 bases: TGTGCCAGCAGCTTGAAGAATGAGCAGTTCTTC.

This clonotype was detected ten times or more. The chain carries TRBV9 and TRBJ2-3, with D perhaps TRBD1 (5 bases). This CDR3 is built from 16 residues. V lost 4 bases and J 5 bases, leaving 20 bases between the germline ends. Looked up from germline, CDR1 is SGDLS and CDR2 is YYNGEE. The chain's CDR3 is CASSPWGGAHGDTQYF. CDR3 bases: TGTGCCAGCAGCCCATGGGGCGGAGCCCACGGAGATACGCAGTATTTT. Full variable domain (rest looked up from reference TRBV9 and TRBJ2-3): DSGVTQTPKHLITATGQRVTLRCSPRSGDLSVYWYQQSLDQGLQFLIQYYNGEERAKGNILERFSAQQFPDLHSELNLSSLELGDSALYFCASSPWGGAHGDTQYFGPGTRLTVL.

This clonotype was seen at least ten times. This rearrangement joins TRBV12-3 or TRBV12-4 to TRBJ1-5, with 9 bases matching TRBD1. The CDR3 length is 18 residues. V gave up 4 bases and J gave up 1 base; unmatched junction bases: 11. The CDR3 loop reads CASSYDRGTGQSNQPQHF. The CDR3 DNA sequence: TGTGCCAGCAGTTACGACCGAGGGACAGGGCAGAGCAATCAGCCCCAGCATTTT.